The clone carrying this T cell receptor beta chain was recorded a few times. Its cognate antigen is unknown. The data were produced by immunoSEQ multiplex PCR, yet TCRdb's version contains in-frame clones alone and is incomplete. The table includes tens of thousands of clones, 85% to 90% detected once. The data are from a study of T cell responses to AZD1222 COVID-19 vaccine. The CDR3 has 13 residues. V lost 11 bases and J 7 bases, leaving 18 bases between the germline ends. Per the germline V gene, CDR1 is ENHRY and CDR2 is SYGVKD. Study-level results: Regions left unmutated in variants are reportedly the target of nearly half of spike-specific TCRs.

The source is an adult in good health. V and J are TRBV10-3 and TRBJ1-5; TRBD1 might be the D (5 bases). This specimen consisted of peripheral blood, obtained on day 0 of AZD1222 vaccination. CDR3 sequence: CAAASDGTQPQHF. For the CDR3, the DNA is TGTGCCGCAGCCTCCGACGGGACGCAGCCCCAGCATTTT.